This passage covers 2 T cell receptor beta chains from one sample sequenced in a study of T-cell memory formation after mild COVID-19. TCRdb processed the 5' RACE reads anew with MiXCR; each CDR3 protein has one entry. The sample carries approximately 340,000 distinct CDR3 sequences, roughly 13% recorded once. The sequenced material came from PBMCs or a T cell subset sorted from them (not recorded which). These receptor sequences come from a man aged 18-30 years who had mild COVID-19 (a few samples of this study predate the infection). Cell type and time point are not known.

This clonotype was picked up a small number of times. The CDR3 DNA follows: TGTGCCAGCAGCGGTAGCGGGGGGGCAGCGGGAGAGCAGTACTTC. Amino acids: CASSGSGGAAGEQYF. V is TRBV7-8 and J is TRBJ2-7, with TRBD2 identical over 11 bases. This CDR3 region has 15 residues. Per the germline V gene, CDR1 is SGHVS and CDR2 is FQNEAQ. Trimming removed 5 bases from V and 7 bases from J; junction bases left unmatched: 10.

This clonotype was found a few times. CDR3 bases: TGCAGCGCTGGGACAGGGAGCTATGGCTACACCTTC. Translation gives CSAGTGSYGYTF. This chain connects TRBV29-1 to TRBJ1-2; TRBD1 aligns across 9 bases. The CDR3 has 12 amino acids. Germline CDR1 SQVTM, CDR2 ANQGSEA. Unmatched junction bases numbered 4, after V lost 7 bases and J lost 4 bases.